This T cell receptor beta chain was sequenced for a study of CD8 T cells in ankylosing spondylitis. Overall study findings and caveats: As for the disease-linked clones, they showed a CD8+ phenotype and occurred at relatively low frequencies in peripheral blood. There was a TCR beta motif, made of eight highly homologous variants, that appeared characteristic of ankylosing spondylitis blood. Reported data indicate significant enrichment of disease-linked clones within matched ankylosing spondylitis synovial fluid.

TCRdb re-called the 5' RACE reads with MiXCR, one entry per CDR3 protein. The sample lists under 400,000 distinct CDR3 sequences, around a tenth occurring once. This clonotype has a count of ten or more. The antigen is undetermined. This CDR3 spans 15 amino acids. With V trimmed by 2 bases and J by 8 bases, 5 bases remained unmatched. This chain joins TRBV12-3 or TRBV12-4 and TRBJ2-1; 11 bases line up with TRBD2. This sequence was found in a female donor with ankylosing spondylitis or in good health (not recorded which). The sample comprised blood, either unsorted or a sorted T cell fraction (not recorded which). CDR3 DNA sequence: TGTGCCAGCAGTTTACTAGCGGGGGGCATGGATGAGCAGTTCTTC. It yields the protein CASSLLAGGMDEQFF.